These 23 T cell receptor beta chains were sequenced from one sample in a study of response to subunit inactivated influenza vaccine. TCRdb used MiXCR to reprocess the RT-PCR reads, holding one entry per CDR3 protein. The data contain around 750,000 distinct CDR3 sequences, approximately 22% of them singletons. This specimen consisted of PBMCs from blood, obtained approximately 5 days after vaccination. The receptor source for this set is a man aged 45-65 years who received an inactivated influenza vaccine.

The chain recombines TRBV20-1 with TRBJ2-3; TRBD2 matches at 7 bases. The trim removed 0 bases at V and 4 bases at J, leaving 10 bases unmatched. The CDR3 covers 16 residues. Germline V lookup: CDR1 DFQATT, CDR2 SNEGSKA (reference sequence). The CDR3: CSAREWGRALADTQYF. CDR3 DNA: TGCAGTGCTAGAGAGTGGGGGAGGGCCCTCGCAGATACGCAGTATTTT.

V is TRBV24-1 and J is TRBJ2-5; possibly TRBD1 for D (6 bases). The CDR3 consists of 13 residues. Germline CDR1 KGHDR, CDR2 SFDVKD. V gave up 4 bases and J gave up 3 bases, with 8 bases separating them. The CDR3 DNA reads TGTGCCACCAGTGACCGGGACAAAGAGACCCAGTACTTC. Translated, it gives CATSDRDKETQYF.

The chain is built from TRBV29-1 and TRBJ2-7, with D perhaps assigned TRBD1 or TRBD2 (5 bases each). CDR1 is SQVTM, CDR2 ANQGSEA, per germline. CDR3 size: 12 residues. V was cut by 5 bases and J by 0 bases, with 8 bases left in between. Here the CDR3 DNA reads TGCAGCGTTCTGGGGGTCTCCTACGAGCAGTACTTC. Its protein is CSVLGVSYEQYF.

This clonotype turned up a few times. V usage is TRBV10-3 and J usage is TRBJ2-3; a weak D match, TRBD2 (5 bases). V lost 5 bases, J lost 11 bases, and 29 bases lay in between. The CDR3 covers 17 residues. Germline CDR1 and CDR2: ENHRY and SYGVKD. The CDR3: CAISPGLGGSDLRVQYF. The CDR3 DNA reads as TGTGCCATCAGTCCTGGGTTGGGCGGAAGTGACCTGAGGGTGCAGTATTTT.

The V gene is TRBV27, the J gene TRBJ2-1; D gene uncertain. The CDR3 is made up of 15 amino acids. Deletions cut 3 bases from V and 5 bases from J, with 14 bases between. The germline V gene encodes CDR1 MNHEY and CDR2 SMNVEV (reference sequence). As DNA, the CDR3 is TGTGCCAGCAGTTTGACAACACTTGGGGACAATGAGCAGTTCTTC. As protein: CASSLTTLGDNEQFF.

V usage is TRBV6-5 and J usage is TRBJ1-5; the D is unclear. This CDR3 spans 14 amino acids. V lost 2 bases, J lost 5 bases, and 10 bases lay in between. The germline V gene encodes CDR1 MNHEY and CDR2 SVGAGI. CDR3 nucleotides: TGTGCCAGCAGTTACCTCGTTGGGGATCAGCCCCAGCATTTT. Its translation: CASSYLVGDQPQHF.

The chain links TRBV5-4 to TRBJ2-2, with 7 bases aligning to TRBD1. J lost 5 bases, V lost 4 bases, and 11 bases had no gene match. This CDR3 comprises 16 residues. Germline V gene data show CDR1 as SGHNT and CDR2 as YYREEE (reference sequence). The CDR3 is CASSLKTGTRTGELFF. The CDR3 DNA is TGTGCCAGCAGCCTCAAGACAGGGACCAGGACCGGGGAGCTGTTTTTT. Full variable domain (outside the CDR3, taken from reference TRBV5-4 and TRBJ2-2): ETGVTQSPTHLIKTRGQQVTLRCSSQSGHNTVSWYQQALGQGPQFIFQYYREEENGRGNFPPRFSGLQFPNYSSELNVNALELDDSALYLCASSLKTGTRTGELFFGEGSRLTVL.

The V gene is TRBV4-2, the J gene TRBJ2-7; D perhaps matches TRBD2 (5 bases). The CDR3 runs 14 residues. Trimming took off 0 bases at V and 6 bases at J, with 12 bases between the two ends. In germline, CDR1 is LGHNA, CDR2 YNFKEQ. The CDR3 region is CASSQEAVRGEQYF. The CDR3 nucleotides are TGTGCCAGCAGCCAAGAGGCCGTTCGGGGCGAGCAGTACTTC.

This chain links TRBV12-3 or TRBV12-4 with TRBJ2-1; possibly TRBD2 for D (5 bases). This CDR3 is built from 16 residues. Deletions cut 3 bases from V and 3 bases from J, with 15 bases between. CDR3 sequence: CASSLRRALIYNEQFF. CDR3 sequence (DNA): TGTGCCAGCAGTTTGAGGCGGGCATTAATCTACAATGAGCAGTTCTTC.

This clonotype was seen a few times. The chain has TRBV6-2 or TRBV6-3 and TRBJ2-7; TRBD2 matches at 11 bases. V gave up 6 bases and J gave up 3 bases; unmatched junction bases: 4. The germline CDR1 and CDR2 sequences are MNHEY and SVGEGT. The CDR3 has 14 amino acids. The CDR3 region is CASRKLAGDYEQYF. CDR3 coding DNA: TGTGCCAGCAGGAAACTAGCGGGAGACTACGAGCAGTACTTC.

There are a few counts of this clonotype. The chain uses TRBV15 and TRBJ1-1; the D is unclear. The length of the CDR3 is 13 residues. V was clipped by 0 bases and J by 10 bases, with 12 bases between them. Per the germline V gene, CDR1 is LNHNV and CDR2 is YYDKDF (reference sequence). CDR3 in DNA: TGTGCCACCAGCAGAGATGAGGGTCGGGTAGCTTTCTTT. As protein: CATSRDEGRVAFF.

The J gene is TRBJ2-3, the V gene TRBV4-2; TRBD1 aligns across 8 bases. The germline gives CDR1 LGHNA, CDR2 YNFKEQ. With 5 bases clipped from V and 2 bases from J, the junction kept 30 bases outside the gene matches. This CDR3 has 23 residues. The DNA of the CDR3 is TGTGCCAGCAGCACAGAGAGCTACCCGGGACAGGCTCTACTACGGGGTATCACAGATACGCAGTATTTT. This gives the protein CASSTESYPGQALLRGITDTQYF.

The sample holds a few counts of this clonotype. J is TRBJ2-2 and V is TRBV20-1; 10 bases are shared with TRBD2. V lost 4 bases, J lost 4 bases, and 12 bases stayed unmatched. This CDR3 spans 17 amino acids. Germline CDR1 reads DFQATT; CDR2 reads SNEGSKA (reference sequence). CDR3 protein: CSAKRTSGILSTGELFF. The CDR3 DNA reads TGCAGTGCTAAACGGACTAGCGGCATTCTAAGCACCGGGGAGCTGTTTTTT.

In regard to this clonotype: At one of its ends the junction is not consistent with the germline gene, which may arise from a read error. The chain is built from TRBV12-5 and TRBJ2-1; the D is unclear. Looked up from germline, CDR1 is LGHNT and CDR2 is FRNRAP. The CDR3 totals 12 residues. This CDR3 is CASGLVKGEQSF. The DNA of the CDR3 is TGTGCTAGTGGTTTGGTAAAGGGTGAGCAGTCCTTC.

This clonotype came up a few times. The chain joins TRBV10-1 to TRBJ2-2, with D possibly being TRBD1 or TRBD2 (6 bases each). Germline CDR1 is WNHNN and CDR2 is SYGVQD (reference sequence). V was trimmed by 3 bases and J by 6 bases, leaving 11 bases between them. This CDR3 is built from 14 residues. CDR3 sequence: CASSDTGGPGELFF. As DNA, the CDR3 is TGCGCCAGCAGTGATACTGGGGGGCCCGGGGAGCTGTTTTTT.

The chain uses TRBV5-1 and TRBJ1-6; maybe TRBD1 (5 bases). Germline lookup yields CDR1 SGHRS and CDR2 YFSETQ. The CDR3 covers 12 residues. V gave up 3 bases and J gave up 10 bases, with 8 bases separating them. The CDR3 region is CASSSGQSPLHF. DNA of the CDR3: TGCGCCAGCAGCTCCGGACAATCACCCCTCCACTTT.

The V and J genes are TRBV7-2 and TRBJ1-4; TRBD1 agrees at 9 bases. The germline V gene has CDR1 SGHTA and CDR2 FQGNSA. This CDR3 is 15 amino acids long. Trimming cost V 2 bases and J 7 bases; bases outside gene matches: 5. DNA of the CDR3: TGTGCCAGCAGCTTAACTGGGACAGGGAGTGAAAAACTGTTTTTT. Translated: CASSLTGTGSEKLFF.

This chain connects TRBV5-1 to TRBJ1-1; TRBD1 agrees at 8 bases. The CDR3 runs 14 residues. The V gene end was trimmed by 4 bases and the J gene end by 2 bases; junction bases not matched to a gene: 4. Germline assignment: CDR1 SGHRS and CDR2 YFSETQ. This chain's CDR3 is CASSRDRTNTEAFF. CDR3 DNA sequence: TGCGCCAGCAGCAGGGACAGGACAAACACTGAAGCTTTCTTT.

The V gene is TRBV9, the J gene TRBJ2-3, with D uncertain. This CDR3 has 15 amino acids. Germline CDR1 and CDR2: SGDLS and YYNGEE. V was cut by 1 base and J by 0 bases, with 9 bases left in between. CDR3 coding DNA: TGTGCCAGCAGCGTAACCACCTCTAGCACAGATACGCAGTATTTT. Its translation is CASSVTTSSTDTQYF.

CDR3 amino acids: CASTRDSFNSPLHF. As DNA, the CDR3 is TGTGCCAGCACCAGGGACAGCTTTAATTCACCCCTCCACTTT. V usage is TRBV12-3 or TRBV12-4 and J usage is TRBJ1-6; TRBD1 matches at 7 bases. This CDR3 spans 14 amino acids. Unmatched junction bases numbered 6, after V lost 7 bases and J lost 6 bases.

This clonotype has a handful of counts. The CDR3 DNA sequence: TGTGCCAGCAGTTTACGGGACGGTAATGGCTACACCTTC. Translation: CASSLRDGNGYTF. This chain uses TRBV12-3 or TRBV12-4 with TRBJ1-2; possibly TRBD1 for D (5 bases). CDR3 size: 13 residues. The V and J ends lost 2 bases and 6 bases respectively, with 10 bases between them.

This clonotype was detected many times. The chain combines TRBV20-1 with TRBJ2-1; 7 nucleotides align to TRBD1. The CDR3 is 13 amino acids. Germline trimming cut 4 bases from V and 4 bases from J; bases unmatched to any gene: 4. Germline CDR1 is DFQATT and CDR2 is SNEGSKA (reference sequence). For the CDR3, the DNA is TGCAGTGCTACCGGGACAGTATACAATGAGCAGTTCTTC. As protein: CSATGTVYNEQFF.

This clonotype showed up just a few times. The genes are TRBV5-5 and TRBJ1-1, with D possibly being TRBD1 (5 bases). The germline CDR1 and CDR2 sequences are SGHKS and YYEKEE (reference sequence). Trimming cost V 3 bases and J 1 base, with 13 bases left between them. The CDR3 totals 15 residues. Written as DNA, the CDR3 is TGTGCCAGCAGCTCTGGACAAGGCTGGAACACTGAAGCTTTCTTT. Amino acid sequence: CASSSGQGWNTEAFF.